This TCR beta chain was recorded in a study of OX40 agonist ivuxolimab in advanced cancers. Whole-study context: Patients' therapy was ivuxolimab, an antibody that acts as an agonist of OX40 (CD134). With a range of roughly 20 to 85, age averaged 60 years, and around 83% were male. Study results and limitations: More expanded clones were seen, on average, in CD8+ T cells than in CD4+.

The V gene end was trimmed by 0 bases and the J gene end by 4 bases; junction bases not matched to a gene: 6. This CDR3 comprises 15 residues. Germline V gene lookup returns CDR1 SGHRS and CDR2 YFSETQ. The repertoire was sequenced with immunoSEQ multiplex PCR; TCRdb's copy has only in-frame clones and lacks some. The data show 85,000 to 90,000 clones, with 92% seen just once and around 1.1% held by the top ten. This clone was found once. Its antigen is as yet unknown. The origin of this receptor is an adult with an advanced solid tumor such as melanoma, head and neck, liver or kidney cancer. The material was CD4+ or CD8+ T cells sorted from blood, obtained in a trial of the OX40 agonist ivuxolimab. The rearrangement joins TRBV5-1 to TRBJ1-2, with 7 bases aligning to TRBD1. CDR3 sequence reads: CASSLGGGDGYGYTF. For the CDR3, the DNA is TGCGCCAGCAGCTTGGGAGGGGGCGATGGCTATGGCTACACCTTC.